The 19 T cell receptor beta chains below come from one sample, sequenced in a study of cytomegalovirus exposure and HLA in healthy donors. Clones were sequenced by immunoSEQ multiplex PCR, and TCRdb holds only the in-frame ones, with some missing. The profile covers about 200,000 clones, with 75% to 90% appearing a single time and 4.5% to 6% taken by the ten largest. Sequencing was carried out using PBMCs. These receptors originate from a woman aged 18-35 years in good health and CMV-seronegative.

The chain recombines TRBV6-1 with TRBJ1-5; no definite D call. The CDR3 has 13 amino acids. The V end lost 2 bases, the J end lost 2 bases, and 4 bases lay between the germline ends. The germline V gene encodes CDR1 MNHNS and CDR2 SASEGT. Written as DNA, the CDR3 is TGTGCCAGCAGTGAATTCGGCAATCAGCCCCAGCATTTT. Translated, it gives CASSEFGNQPQHF.

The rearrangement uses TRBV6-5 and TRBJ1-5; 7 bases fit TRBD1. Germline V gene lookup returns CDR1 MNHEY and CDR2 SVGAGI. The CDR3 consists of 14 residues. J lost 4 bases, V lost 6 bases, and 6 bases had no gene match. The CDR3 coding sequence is TGTGCCAGCAGGCGCGACAGGGCGAATCAGCCCCAGCATTTT. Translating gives CASRRDRANQPQHF.

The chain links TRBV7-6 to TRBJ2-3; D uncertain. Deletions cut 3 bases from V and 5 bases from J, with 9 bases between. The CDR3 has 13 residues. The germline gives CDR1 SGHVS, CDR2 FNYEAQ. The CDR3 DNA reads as TGTGCCAGCAGCTTCGGTGTGGAAGATACGCAGTATTTT. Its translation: CASSFGVEDTQYF.

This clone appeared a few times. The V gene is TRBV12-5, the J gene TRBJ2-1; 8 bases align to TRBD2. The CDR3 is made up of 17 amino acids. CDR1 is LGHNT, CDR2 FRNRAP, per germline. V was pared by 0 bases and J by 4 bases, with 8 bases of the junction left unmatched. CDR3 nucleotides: TGTGCTAGTGGTTTGGTAAGAAGGCGGGGGGAATACAATGAGCAGTTCTTC. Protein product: CASGLVRRRGEYNEQFF.

The CDR3 DNA reads TGTGCCAGCAGCCCCCCCGGGACTAGTGGCGAGGGTGAGCAGTTCTTC. Translating it yields CASSPPGTSGEGEQFF. The chain has TRBV5-4 and TRBJ2-1, with 8 bases matching TRBD2. With V trimmed by 4 bases and J by 9 bases, 15 bases remained unmatched. Germline V gene data show CDR1 as SGHNT and CDR2 as YYREEE (reference sequence). This CDR3 comprises 16 residues.

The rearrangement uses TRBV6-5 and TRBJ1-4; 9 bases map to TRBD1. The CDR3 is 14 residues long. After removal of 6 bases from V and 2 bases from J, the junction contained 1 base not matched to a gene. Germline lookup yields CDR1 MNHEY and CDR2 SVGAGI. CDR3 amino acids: CASRTGGTNEKLFF. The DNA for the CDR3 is TGTGCCAGCAGAACAGGGGGCACTAATGAAAAACTGTTTTTT.

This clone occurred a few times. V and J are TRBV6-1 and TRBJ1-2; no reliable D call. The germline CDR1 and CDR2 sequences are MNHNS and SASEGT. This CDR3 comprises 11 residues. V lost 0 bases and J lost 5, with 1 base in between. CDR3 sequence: CASSEAYGYTF. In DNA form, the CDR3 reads TGTGCCAGCAGTGAAGCATATGGCTACACCTTC.

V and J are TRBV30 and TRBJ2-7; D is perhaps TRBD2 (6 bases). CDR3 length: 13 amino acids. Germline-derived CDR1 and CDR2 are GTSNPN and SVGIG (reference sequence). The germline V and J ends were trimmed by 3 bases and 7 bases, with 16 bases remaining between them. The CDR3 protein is CAWSALAGGEQYF. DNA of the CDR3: TGTGCCTGGAGCGCCTTGGCCGGGGGAGAGCAGTACTTC.

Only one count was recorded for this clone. The CDR3 bases are TGTGCCAGCAGCCAGGACTCGGGAGAGACCCAGTACTTC. Translation gives CASSQDSGETQYF. This rearrangement joins TRBV6-4 to TRBJ2-5; a possible D gene is TRBD2 (5 bases). The germline V gene encodes CDR1 MRHNA and CDR2 SNTAGT. This CDR3 comprises 13 residues. V shed 6 bases and J shed 4 bases, with 12 bases lying between them.

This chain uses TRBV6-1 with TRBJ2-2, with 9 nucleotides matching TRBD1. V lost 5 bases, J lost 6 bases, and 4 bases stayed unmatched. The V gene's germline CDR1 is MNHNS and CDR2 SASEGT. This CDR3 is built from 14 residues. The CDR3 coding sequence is TGTGCCAGCAGTTGGGGGGACAGGGCCGGGGAGCTGTTTTTT. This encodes CASSWGDRAGELFF.

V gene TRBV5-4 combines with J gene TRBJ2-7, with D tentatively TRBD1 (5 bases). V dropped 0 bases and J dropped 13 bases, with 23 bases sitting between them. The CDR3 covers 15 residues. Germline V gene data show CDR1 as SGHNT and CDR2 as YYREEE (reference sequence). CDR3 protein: CASSLDQGTIQQRYF. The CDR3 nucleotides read TGTGCCAGCAGCTTGGACCAGGGCACCATTCAACAGAGATACTTC.

CDR3 DNA sequence: TGTGCCAGCGGACTAGCGGGGAGCCGCACAGATACGCAGTATTTT. Its translation is CASGLAGSRTDTQYF. This chain uses TRBV27 with TRBJ2-3, with TRBD2 matching over 12 bases. Trimming removed 8 bases from V and 1 base from J; junction bases left unmatched: 4. CDR1 and CDR2 from the germline V gene are MNHEY and SMNVEV (reference sequence). The CDR3 covers 15 residues.

CDR3 sequence: CASSLGAFF. CDR3 sequence (DNA): TGTGCCAGCAGCTTAGGTGCTTTCTTT. The V gene is TRBV13, the J gene TRBJ1-1; D not resolved. V gave up 0 bases and J gave up 11 bases, with 1 base separating them. The length of the CDR3 is 9 residues. Germline lookup yields CDR1 PRHDT and CDR2 FYEKMQ (reference sequence).

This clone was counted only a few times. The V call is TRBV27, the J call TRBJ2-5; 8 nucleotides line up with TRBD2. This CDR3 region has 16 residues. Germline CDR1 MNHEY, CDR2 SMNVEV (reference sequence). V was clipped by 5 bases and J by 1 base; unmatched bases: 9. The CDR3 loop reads CASSPWGSGTQETQYF. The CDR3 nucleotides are TGTGCCAGCAGTCCCTGGGGTAGCGGGACCCAAGAGACCCAGTACTTC.

CDR3 protein: CASSLLGGNQPQHF. CDR3 nucleotide sequence: TGTGCCAGCAGTTTATTGGGGGGCAATCAGCCCCAGCATTTT. This chain links TRBV28 with TRBJ1-5; possible D gene TRBD1, 5 bases. This CDR3 spans 14 amino acids. V lost 1 base and J lost 2, with 6 bases in between. Germline V lookup: CDR1 MDHEN, CDR2 SYDVKM.

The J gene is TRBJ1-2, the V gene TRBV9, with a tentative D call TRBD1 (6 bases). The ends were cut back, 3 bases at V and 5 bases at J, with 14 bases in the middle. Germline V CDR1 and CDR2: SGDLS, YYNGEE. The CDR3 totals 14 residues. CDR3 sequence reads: CASSAAGVGYGYTF. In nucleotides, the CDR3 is TGTGCCAGCAGCGCCGCAGGGGTGGGATATGGCTACACCTTC.

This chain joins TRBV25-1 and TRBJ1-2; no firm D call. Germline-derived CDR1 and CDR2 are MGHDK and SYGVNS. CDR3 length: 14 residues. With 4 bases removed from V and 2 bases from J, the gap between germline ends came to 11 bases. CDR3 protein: CASSGAPENYGYTF. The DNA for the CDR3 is TGTGCCAGCAGTGGGGCCCCTGAGAACTATGGCTACACCTTC.

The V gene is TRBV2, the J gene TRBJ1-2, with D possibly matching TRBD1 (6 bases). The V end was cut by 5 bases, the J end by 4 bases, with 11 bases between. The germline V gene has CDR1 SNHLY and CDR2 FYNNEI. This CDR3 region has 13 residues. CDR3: CASSTGSSYGYTF. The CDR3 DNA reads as TGTGCCAGCAGTACAGGGTCTAGCTATGGCTACACCTTC.

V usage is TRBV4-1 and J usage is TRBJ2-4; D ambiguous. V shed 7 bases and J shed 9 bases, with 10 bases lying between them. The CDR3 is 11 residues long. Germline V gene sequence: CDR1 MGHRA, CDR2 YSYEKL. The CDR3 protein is CASKLDGIQYF. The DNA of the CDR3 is TGCGCCAGCAAACTGGACGGCATTCAGTACTTC.